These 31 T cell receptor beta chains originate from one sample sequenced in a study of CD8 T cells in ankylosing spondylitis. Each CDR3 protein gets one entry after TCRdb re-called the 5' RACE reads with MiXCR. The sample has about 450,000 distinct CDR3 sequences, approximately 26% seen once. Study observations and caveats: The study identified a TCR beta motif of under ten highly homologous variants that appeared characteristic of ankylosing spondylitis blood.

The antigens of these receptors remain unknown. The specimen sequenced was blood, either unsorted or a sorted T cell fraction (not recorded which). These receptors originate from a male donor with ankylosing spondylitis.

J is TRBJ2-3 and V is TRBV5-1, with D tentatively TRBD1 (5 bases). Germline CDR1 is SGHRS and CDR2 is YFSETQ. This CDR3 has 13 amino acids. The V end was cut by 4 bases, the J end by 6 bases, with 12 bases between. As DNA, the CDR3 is TGCGCCAGCAGCCTGGCAGGGAAGGATACGCAGTATTTT. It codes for CASSLAGKDTQYF.

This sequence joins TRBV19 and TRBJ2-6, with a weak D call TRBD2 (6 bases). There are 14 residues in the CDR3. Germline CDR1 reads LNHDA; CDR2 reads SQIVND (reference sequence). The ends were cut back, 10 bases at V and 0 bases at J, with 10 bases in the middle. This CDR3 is CATRRDSGANVLTF. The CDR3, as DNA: TGTGCCACTCGGAGGGACTCTGGGGCCAACGTCCTGACTTTC.

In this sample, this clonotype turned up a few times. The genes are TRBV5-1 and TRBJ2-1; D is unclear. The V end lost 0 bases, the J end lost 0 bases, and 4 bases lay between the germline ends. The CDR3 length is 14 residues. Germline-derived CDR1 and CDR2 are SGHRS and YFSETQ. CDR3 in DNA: TGCGCCAGCAGCTTGGAGGTCTCCTACAATGAGCAGTTCTTC. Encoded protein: CASSLEVSYNEQFF.

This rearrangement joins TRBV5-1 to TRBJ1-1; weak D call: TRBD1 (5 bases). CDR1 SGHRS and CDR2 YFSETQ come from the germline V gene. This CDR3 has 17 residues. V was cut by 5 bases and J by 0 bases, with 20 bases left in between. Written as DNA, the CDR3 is TGCGCCAGCAGGGACCCCCTTCAGTTGGGGGTGAACACTGAAGCTTTCTTT. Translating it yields CASRDPLQLGVNTEAFF. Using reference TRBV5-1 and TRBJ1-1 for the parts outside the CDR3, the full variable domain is KAGVTQTPRYLIKTRGQQVTLSCSPISGHRSVSWYQQTPGQGLQFLFEYFSETQRNKGNFPGRFSGRQFSNSRSEMNVSTLELGDSALYLCASRDPLQLGVNTEAFFGQGTRLTVV.

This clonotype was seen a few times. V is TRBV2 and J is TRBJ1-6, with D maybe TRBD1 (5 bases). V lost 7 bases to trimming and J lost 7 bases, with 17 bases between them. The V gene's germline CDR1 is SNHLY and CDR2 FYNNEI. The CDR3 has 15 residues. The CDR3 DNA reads TGTGCCAGCACCAGGAGTCGGGGCGAGAATTCACCCCTCCACTTT. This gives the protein CASTRSRGENSPLHF.

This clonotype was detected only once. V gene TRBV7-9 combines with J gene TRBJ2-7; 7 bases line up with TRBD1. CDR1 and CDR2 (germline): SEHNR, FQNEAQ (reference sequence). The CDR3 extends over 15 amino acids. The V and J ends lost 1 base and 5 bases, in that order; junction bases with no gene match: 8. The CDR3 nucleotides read TGTGCCAGCAGCTTAGGAGACAGGGTTTCAGACGAGCAGTACGTC. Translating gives CASSLGDRVSDEQYV.

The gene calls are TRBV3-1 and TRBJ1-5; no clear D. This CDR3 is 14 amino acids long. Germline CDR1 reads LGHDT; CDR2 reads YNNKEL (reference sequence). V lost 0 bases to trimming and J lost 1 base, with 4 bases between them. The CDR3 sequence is CASSQDQSNQPQHF. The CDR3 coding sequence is TGTGCCAGCAGCCAAGACCAAAGCAATCAGCCCCAGCATTTT.

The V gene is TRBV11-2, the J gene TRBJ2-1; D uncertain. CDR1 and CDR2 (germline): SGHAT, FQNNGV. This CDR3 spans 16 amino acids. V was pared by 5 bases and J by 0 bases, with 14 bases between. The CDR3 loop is CASSTNRASSYNEQFF. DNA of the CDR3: TGTGCCAGCAGCACTAACCGGGCAAGCTCCTACAATGAGCAGTTCTTC.

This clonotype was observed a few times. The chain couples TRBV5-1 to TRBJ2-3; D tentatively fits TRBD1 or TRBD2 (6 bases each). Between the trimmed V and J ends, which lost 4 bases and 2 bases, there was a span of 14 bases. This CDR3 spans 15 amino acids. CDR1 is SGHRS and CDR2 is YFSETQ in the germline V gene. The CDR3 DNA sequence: TGCGCCAGCAGCCCGGCGGGACACCCCACAGATACGCAGTATTTT. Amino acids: CASSPAGHPTDTQYF.

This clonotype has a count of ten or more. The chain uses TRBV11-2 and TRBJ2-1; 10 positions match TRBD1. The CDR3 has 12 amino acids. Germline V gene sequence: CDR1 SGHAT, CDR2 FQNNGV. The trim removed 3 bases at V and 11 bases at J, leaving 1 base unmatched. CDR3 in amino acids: CASSLDRGKQFF. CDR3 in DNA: TGTGCCAGCAGCTTGGACAGGGGGAAGCAGTTCTTC.

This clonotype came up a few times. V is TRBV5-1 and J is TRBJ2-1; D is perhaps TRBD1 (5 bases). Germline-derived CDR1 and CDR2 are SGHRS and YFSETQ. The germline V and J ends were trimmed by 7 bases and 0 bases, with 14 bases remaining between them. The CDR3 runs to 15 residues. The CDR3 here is CASAQQESSYNEQFF. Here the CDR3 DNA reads TGCGCCAGCGCGCAACAGGAGAGCTCCTACAATGAGCAGTTCTTC.

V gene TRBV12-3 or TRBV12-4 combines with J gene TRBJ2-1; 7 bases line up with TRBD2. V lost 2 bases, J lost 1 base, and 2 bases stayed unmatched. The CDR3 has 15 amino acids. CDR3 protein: CASSLKAGSYNEQFF. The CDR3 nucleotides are TGTGCCAGCAGTTTAAAAGCGGGATCCTACAATGAGCAGTTCTTC.

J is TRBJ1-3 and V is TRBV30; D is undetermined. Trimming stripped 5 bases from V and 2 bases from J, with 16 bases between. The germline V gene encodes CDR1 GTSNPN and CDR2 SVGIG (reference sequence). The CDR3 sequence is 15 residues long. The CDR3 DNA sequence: TGTGCCTGGGCTTCCTTCCAGGTTACTGGAAACACCATATATTTT. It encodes CAWASFQVTGNTIYF.

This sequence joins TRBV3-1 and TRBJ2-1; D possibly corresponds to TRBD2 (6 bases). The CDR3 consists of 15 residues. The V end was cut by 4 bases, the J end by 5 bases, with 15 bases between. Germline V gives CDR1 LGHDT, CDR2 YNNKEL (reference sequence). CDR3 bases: TGTGCCAGCAGCCGGCTGCCTAGCGCTAACAATGAGCAGTTCTTC. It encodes CASSRLPSANNEQFF.

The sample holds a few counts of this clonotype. Here the CDR3 reads CASSLRPSHTGELFF. CDR3 bases: TGTGCCAGCAGCTTACGACCATCGCACACCGGGGAGCTGTTTTTT. The J gene is TRBJ2-2, the V gene TRBV7-2; D uncertain. The germline V gene encodes CDR1 SGHTA and CDR2 FQGNSA. The CDR3 covers 15 residues. V lost 2 bases, J lost 3 bases, and 10 bases lay in between.

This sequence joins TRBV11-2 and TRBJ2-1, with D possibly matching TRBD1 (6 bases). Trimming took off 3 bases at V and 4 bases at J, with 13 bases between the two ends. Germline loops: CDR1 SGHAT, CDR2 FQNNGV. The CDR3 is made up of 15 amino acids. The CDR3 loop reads CASSFQNRVYNEQFF. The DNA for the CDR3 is TGTGCCAGCAGCTTCCAAAACAGGGTATACAATGAGCAGTTCTTC.

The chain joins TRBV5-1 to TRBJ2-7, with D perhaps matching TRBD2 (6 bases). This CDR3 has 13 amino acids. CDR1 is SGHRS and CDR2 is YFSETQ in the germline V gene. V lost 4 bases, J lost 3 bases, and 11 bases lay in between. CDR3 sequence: CASSQRAGYEQYF. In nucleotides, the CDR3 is TGCGCCAGCAGCCAGCGGGCTGGCTACGAGCAGTACTTC.

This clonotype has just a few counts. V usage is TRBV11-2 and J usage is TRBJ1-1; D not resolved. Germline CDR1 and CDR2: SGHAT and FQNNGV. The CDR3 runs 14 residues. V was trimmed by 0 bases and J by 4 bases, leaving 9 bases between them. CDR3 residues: CASSLDPEVTEAFF. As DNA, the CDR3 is TGTGCCAGCAGCTTAGATCCGGAGGTCACTGAAGCTTTCTTT.

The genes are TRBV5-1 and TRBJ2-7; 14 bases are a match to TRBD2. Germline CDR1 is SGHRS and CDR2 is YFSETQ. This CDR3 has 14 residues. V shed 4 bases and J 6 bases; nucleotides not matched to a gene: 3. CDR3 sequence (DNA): TGCGCCAGCAGCGGGACTAGCGGGAGTTTCGAGCAGTACTTC. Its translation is CASSGTSGSFEQYF.

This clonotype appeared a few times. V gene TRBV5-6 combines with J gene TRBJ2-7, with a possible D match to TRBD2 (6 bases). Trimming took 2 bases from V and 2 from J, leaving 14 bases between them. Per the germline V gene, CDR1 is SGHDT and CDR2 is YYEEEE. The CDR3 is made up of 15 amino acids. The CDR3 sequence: CASSFGTVPTYEQYV. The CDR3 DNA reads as TGTGCCAGCAGCTTCGGGACTGTTCCGACCTACGAGCAGTACGTC.

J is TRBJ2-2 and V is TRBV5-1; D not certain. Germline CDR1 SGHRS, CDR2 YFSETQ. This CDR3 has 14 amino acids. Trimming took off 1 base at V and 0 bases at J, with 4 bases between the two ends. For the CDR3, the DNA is TGCGCCAGCAGCTTGCAGGCGAACACCGGGGAGCTGTTTTTT. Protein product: CASSLQANTGELFF.

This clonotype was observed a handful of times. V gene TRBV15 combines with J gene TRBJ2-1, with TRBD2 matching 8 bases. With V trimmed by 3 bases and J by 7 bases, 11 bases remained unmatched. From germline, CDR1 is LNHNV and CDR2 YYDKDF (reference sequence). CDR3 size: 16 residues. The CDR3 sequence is CATSRRGAGGRNEQFF. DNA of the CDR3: TGTGCCACCAGCAGGCGAGGGGCGGGAGGTAGGAATGAGCAGTTCTTC.

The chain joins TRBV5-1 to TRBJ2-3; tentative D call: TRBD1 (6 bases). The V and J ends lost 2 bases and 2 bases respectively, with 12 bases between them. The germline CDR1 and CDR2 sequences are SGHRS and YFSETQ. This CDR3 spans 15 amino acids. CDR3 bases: TGCGCCAGCAGCTTTGGACAGAGACTCACAGATACGCAGTATTTT. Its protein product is CASSFGQRLTDTQYF. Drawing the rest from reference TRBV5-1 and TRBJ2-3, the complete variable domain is KAGVTQTPRYLIKTRGQQVTLSCSPISGHRSVSWYQQTPGQGLQFLFEYFSETQRNKGNFPGRFSGRQFSNSRSEMNVSTLELGDSALYLCASSFGQRLTDTQYFGPGTRLTVL.

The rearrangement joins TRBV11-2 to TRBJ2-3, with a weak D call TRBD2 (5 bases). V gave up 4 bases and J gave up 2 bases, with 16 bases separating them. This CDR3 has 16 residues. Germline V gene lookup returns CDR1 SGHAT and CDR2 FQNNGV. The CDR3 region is CASSYGITANTDTQYF. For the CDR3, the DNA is TGTGCCAGCAGCTACGGGATCACCGCAAACACAGATACGCAGTATTTT. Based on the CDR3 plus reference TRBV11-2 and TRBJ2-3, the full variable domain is EAGVAQSPRYKIIEKRQSVAFWCNPISGHATLYWYQQILGQGPKLLIQFQNNGVVDDSQLPKDRFSAERLKGVDSTLKIQPAKLEDSAVYLCASSYGITANTDTQYFGPGTRLTVL.

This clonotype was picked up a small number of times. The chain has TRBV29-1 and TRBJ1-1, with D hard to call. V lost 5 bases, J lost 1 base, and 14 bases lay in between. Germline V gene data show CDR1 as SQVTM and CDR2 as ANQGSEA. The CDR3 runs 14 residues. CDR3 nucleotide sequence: TGCAGCGTTCACAATCTGGCAGCGAACACTGAAGCTTTCTTT. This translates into CSVHNLAANTEAFF.

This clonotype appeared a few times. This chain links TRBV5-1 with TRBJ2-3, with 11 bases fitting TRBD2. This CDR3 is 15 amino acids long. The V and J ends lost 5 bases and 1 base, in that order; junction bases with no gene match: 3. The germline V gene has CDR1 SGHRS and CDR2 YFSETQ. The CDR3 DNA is TGCGCCAGCAGACCACTAGCGGGAGGCACAGATACGCAGTATTTT. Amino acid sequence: CASRPLAGGTDTQYF.

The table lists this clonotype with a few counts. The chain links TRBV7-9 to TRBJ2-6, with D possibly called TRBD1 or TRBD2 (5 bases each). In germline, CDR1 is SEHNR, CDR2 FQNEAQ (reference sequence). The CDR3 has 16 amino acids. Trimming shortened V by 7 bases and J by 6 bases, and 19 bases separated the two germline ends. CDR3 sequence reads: CASTHGSRDEANVLTF. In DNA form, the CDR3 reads TGTGCCAGCACCCACGGTTCCAGGGACGAGGCCAACGTCCTGACTTTC. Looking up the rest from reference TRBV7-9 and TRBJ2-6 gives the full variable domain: DTGVSQNPRHKITKRGQNVTFRCDPISEHNRLYWYRQTLGQGPEFLTYFQNEAQLEKSRLLSDRFSAERPKGSFSTLEIQRTEQGDSAMYLCASTHGSRDEANVLTFGAGSRLTVL.

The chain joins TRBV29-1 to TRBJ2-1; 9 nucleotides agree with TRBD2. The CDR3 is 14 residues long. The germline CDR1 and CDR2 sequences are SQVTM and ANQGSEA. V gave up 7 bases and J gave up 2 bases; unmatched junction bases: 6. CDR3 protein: CSGRSGSPYNEQFF. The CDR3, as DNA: TGCAGCGGCCGTAGCGGGAGTCCCTACAATGAGCAGTTCTTC.

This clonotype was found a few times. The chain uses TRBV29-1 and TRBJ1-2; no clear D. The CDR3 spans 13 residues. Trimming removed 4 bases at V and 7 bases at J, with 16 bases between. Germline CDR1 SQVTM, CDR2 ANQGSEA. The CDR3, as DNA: TGCAGCGTTGCTGCATCCGAGAGAGGTGGCTACACCTTC. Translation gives CSVAASERGGYTF.

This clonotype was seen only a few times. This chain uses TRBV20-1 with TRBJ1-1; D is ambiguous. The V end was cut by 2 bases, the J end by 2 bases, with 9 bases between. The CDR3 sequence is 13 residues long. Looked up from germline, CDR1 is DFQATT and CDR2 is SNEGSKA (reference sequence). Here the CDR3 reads CSARLGFNTEAFF. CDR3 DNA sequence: TGCAGTGCTAGACTCGGATTTAACACTGAAGCTTTCTTT.

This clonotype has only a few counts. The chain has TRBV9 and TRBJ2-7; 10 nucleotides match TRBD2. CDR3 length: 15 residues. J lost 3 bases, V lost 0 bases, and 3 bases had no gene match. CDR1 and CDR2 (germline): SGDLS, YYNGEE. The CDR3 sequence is CASSVASGSFYEQYF. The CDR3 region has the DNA TGTGCCAGCAGCGTAGCTAGCGGGAGTTTCTACGAGCAGTACTTC.